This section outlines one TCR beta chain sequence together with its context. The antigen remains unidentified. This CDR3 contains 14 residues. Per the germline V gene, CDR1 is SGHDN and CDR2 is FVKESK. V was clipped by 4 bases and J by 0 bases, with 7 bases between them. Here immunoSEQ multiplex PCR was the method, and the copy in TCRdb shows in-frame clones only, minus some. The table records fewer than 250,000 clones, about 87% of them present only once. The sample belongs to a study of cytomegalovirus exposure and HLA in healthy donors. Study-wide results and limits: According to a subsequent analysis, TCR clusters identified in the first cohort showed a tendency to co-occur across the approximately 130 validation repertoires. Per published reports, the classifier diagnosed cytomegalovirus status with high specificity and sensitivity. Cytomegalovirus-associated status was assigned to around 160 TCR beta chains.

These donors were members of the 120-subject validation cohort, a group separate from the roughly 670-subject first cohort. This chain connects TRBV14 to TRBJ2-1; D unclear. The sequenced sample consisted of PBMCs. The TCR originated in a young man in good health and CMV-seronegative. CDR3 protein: CASSLHSSYNEQFF. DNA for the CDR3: TGTGCCAGCAGCCTCCACTCCTCCTACAATGAGCAGTTCTTC.